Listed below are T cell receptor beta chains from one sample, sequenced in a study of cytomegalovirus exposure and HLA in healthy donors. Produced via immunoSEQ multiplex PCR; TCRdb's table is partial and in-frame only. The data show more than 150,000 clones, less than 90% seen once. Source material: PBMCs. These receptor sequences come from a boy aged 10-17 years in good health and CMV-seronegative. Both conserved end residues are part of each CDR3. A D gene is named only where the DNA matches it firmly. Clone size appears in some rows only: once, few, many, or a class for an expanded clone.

CASSYTEAFF	TGTGCCAGCAGCTACACTGAAGCTTTCTTT	TRBV6-1	few	NA	TRBJ1-1
CAWSREGGNQPQHF	TGTGCCTGGAGTAGGGAGGGGGGCAATCAGCCCCAGCATTTT	TRBV30	NA	NA	TRBJ1-5
CASSPRLAESNEQFF	TGTGCCAGCAGCCCCCGACTAGCGGAATCAAATGAGCAGTTCTTC	TRBV9	NA	TRBD2	TRBJ2-1
CASNGGGLSYEQYF	TGTGCCAGCAACGGGGGGGGCCTCTCCTACGAGCAGTACTTC	TRBV5-6	NA	TRBD2	TRBJ2-7
CASSLWQGVANTEVFF	TGTGCCAGCAGCTTATGGCAGGGTGTTGCGAACACTGAAGTTTTCTTT	TRBV5-8	NA	NA	TRBJ1-1
CASSPLDRDGYTF	TGTGCCAGCTCACCACTGGACAGGGATGGCTACACCTTC	TRBV18	NA	TRBD1	TRBJ1-2
CASSLKGTGGHGYTF	TGCGCCAGCAGCTTGAAAGGGACAGGGGGCCATGGCTACACCTTC	TRBV5-1	NA	TRBD1	TRBJ1-2
CASSATDQEKLFF	TGTGCCAGCAGTGCGACAGACCAAGAAAAACTGTTTTTT	TRBV6-1	NA	NA	TRBJ1-4
CASSLQGRNTIYF	TGTGCCAGCAGCTTACAGGGGAGAAACACCATATATTTT	TRBV5-4	NA	TRBD1	TRBJ1-3
CSVEVPTPNTEAFF	TGCAGCGTTGAAGTTCCGACACCGAACACTGAAGCTTTCTTT	TRBV29-1	once	NA	TRBJ1-1
CASSGLAGGPETQYF	TGTGCCAGCAGTGGACTAGCGGGAGGGCCAGAGACCCAGTACTTC	TRBV6-1	NA	TRBD2	TRBJ2-5
CSASSGTEQYF	TGCAGTGCTAGTAGCGGGACCGAGCAGTACTTC	TRBV20-1	NA	TRBD2	TRBJ2-7
CASSIKPNTEAFF	TGTGCCAGTAGTATAAAGCCGAACACTGAAGCTTTCTTT	TRBV19	NA	NA	TRBJ1-1
CAISETANTEAFF	TGTGCCATCAGTGAGACAGCAAACACTGAAGCTTTCTTT	TRBV10-3	NA	NA	TRBJ1-1